This entry describes one T cell receptor beta chain. The antigen is unknown. The CDR3 end falls 3 residues outside the read, so it is completed with the germline J gene. This specimen belongs to a study of T cells in women clearing cervical HPV infection. Study-wide background: Case blood was drawn when the lesion was first found; control blood after infection became undetectable.

CDR3 length equals 15 residues. CDR1 LNHNV and CDR2 YYDKDF come from the germline V gene (reference sequence). Each participant carried one incident cervical HPV16 infection only. MY09/MY11 PCR detected cervical HPV DNA; dot-blot assigned genotypes. Notes on the study in general: TRBV6-7 relative abundance averaged about 0.11% in cases and less than 0.2% in controls.

The protocol was immunoSEQ multiplex PCR, while the TCRdb copy is restricted to in-frame clones and leaves out a portion. The listing contains about 29,000 clones. Source material: blood buffy coat. This TCR derives from a woman aged 18 to 69 with a cervical HPV16 infection that either progressed to CIN3+ or cleared (not recorded which). This sequence joins TRBV15 and TRBJ2-3; 8 positions agree with TRBD2. This chain's CDR3 is CATSRDGGGFQAQYF. The covered CDR3 bases are TGTGCCACCAGCAGAGACGGCGGGGGGTTTCAAGCG.